This TCR beta chain was found in a study of T cells in narcolepsy. Study-wide results and limits: Autoreactive HCRT-specific and TRIB2-specific clonotypes were marked in same-patient CSF-versus-blood CD4+ comparisons. Autoreactive clonotypes reportedly recurred in blood of same and different patients, not controls.

On this clone: The target antigen is unknown. In the same sample, other DNA sequences code for this CDR3.

Produced via immunoSEQ multiplex PCR; TCRdb's table is partial and in-frame only. Of about 30,000 clones in the sample, around four fifths were seen once. The CDR3 is made up of 13 amino acids. Trimming shortened V by 1 base and J by 2 bases, and 5 bases separated the two germline ends. Germline V gene sequence: CDR1 SGHAT, CDR2 FQNNGV. Sequenced sample: CD45RA- memory CD4+ T cells from PBMCs. The TCR comes from a human donor with narcolepsy. V and J are TRBV11-2 and TRBJ2-5; D unclear. The CDR3 nucleotides are TGTGCCAGCAGCTTAGGCGGACAAGAGACCCAGTACTTC. Translated, it gives CASSLGGQETQYF.